These 15 T cell receptor beta chains were sequenced from one sample in a study of blood T cell repertoires in COVID-19. Data came from immunoSEQ multiplex PCR; TCRdb stores just in-frame clones and leaves some out. This sample has roughly 380,000 clones; roughly nine tenths occur once, and the top ten carry 2.5% to 3%. Sequenced sample: PBMCs or T cells enriched from blood (not recorded which). The receptors stem from a woman under 40 who had recovered from COVID-19.

The chain carries TRBV10-3 and TRBJ2-5; D not resolved. The CDR3 sequence is 11 residues long. Germline assignment: CDR1 ENHRY and CDR2 SYGVKD. V lost 3 bases, J lost 5 bases, and 4 bases lay in between. Here the CDR3 reads CAISDGETQYF. The CDR3 coding sequence is TGTGCCATCAGTGACGGGGAGACCCAGTACTTC.

The chain is built from TRBV9 and TRBJ2-2; the match to TRBD1 covers 9 bases. The CDR3 length is 14 residues. CDR1 and CDR2 (germline): SGDLS, YYNGEE. V shed 4 bases and J 7 bases; nucleotides not matched to a gene: 5. DNA for the CDR3: TGTGCCAGCAGCACTAGGACAGGGGACGGGGAGCTGTTTTTT. This translates into CASSTRTGDGELFF. The whole variable domain, remainder taken from reference TRBV9 and TRBJ2-2, is DSGVTQTPKHLITATGQRVTLRCSPRSGDLSVYWYQQSLDQGLQFLIQYYNGEERAKGNILERFSAQQFPDLHSELNLSSLELGDSALYFCASSTRTGDGELFFGEGSRLTVL.

The chain has TRBV19 and TRBJ1-4, with D perhaps matching TRBD1 (5 bases). This CDR3 region has 15 residues. CDR1 is LNHDA, CDR2 SQIVND, per germline (reference sequence). With 4 bases removed from V and 8 bases from J, the gap between germline ends came to 17 bases. The CDR3 nucleotides read TGTGCCAGTAGTACTACGGGACTCCCTGCCGAAAAACTGTTTTTT. Amino acid sequence: CASSTTGLPAEKLFF.

The genes are TRBV30 and TRBJ1-2, with D tentatively TRBD1 (6 bases). V shed 5 bases and J shed 2 bases, with 9 bases lying between them. The germline CDR1 and CDR2 sequences are GTSNPN and SVGIG (reference sequence). The CDR3 is 12 residues long. CDR3 sequence: CAWGGQNYGYTF. The CDR3 bases are TGTGCCTGGGGGGGGCAAAACTATGGCTACACCTTC. Supplemented by reference TRBV30 and TRBJ1-2, the full variable domain reads SQTIHQWPATLVQPVGSPLSLECTVEGTSNPNLYWYRQAAGRGLQLLFYSVGIGQISSEVPQNLSASRPQDRQFILSSKKLLLSDSGFYLCAWGGQNYGYTFGSGTRLTVV.

This clone was seen only once. The chain has TRBV19 and TRBJ2-7; TRBD1 matches 7 bases. J gave up 0 bases and V 4 bases, and 6 bases lay outside the gene matches. Germline V gives CDR1 LNHDA, CDR2 SQIVND (reference sequence). The CDR3 is 15 amino acids. CDR3 protein: CASSNGQASSYEQYF. In nucleotides, the CDR3 is TGTGCCAGTAGTAACGGACAGGCCAGCTCCTACGAGCAGTACTTC.

V usage is TRBV29-1 and J usage is TRBJ1-5; no reliable D call. V dropped 4 bases and J dropped 0 bases, with 10 bases sitting between them. This CDR3 comprises 14 residues. In germline, CDR1 is SQVTM, CDR2 ANQGSEA. The CDR3 region has the DNA TGCAGCGTTGGAGCGTTCGGTAGCAATCAGCCCCAGCATTTT. This encodes CSVGAFGSNQPQHF.

The CDR3 here is CASGTSASDTQYF. The CDR3 region has the DNA TGTGCCTCCGGGACTAGCGCGTCAGATACGCAGTATTTT. The chain is built from TRBV5-6 and TRBJ2-3; TRBD2 matches at 10 bases. The CDR3 has 13 residues. The V gene end was trimmed by 10 bases and the J gene end by 4 bases; junction bases not matched to a gene: 6. Per germline, CDR1 SGHDT and CDR2 YYEEEE.

The chain links TRBV7-8 to TRBJ2-7; D is perhaps TRBD2 (6 bases). The CDR3 has 14 amino acids. Per the germline V gene, CDR1 is SGHVS and CDR2 is FQNEAQ. V dropped 0 bases and J dropped 2 bases, with 8 bases sitting between them. CDR3 region: CASSLARGPYEQYF. The DNA of the CDR3 is TGTGCCAGCAGCTTAGCGCGGGGCCCCTACGAGCAGTACTTC.

This sequence joins TRBV30 and TRBJ2-1, with 9 bases aligning to TRBD2. Trimming at V came to 1 base and at J to 9 bases, leaving 16 bases not matched to a gene. The length of the CDR3 is 17 residues. The V gene's germline CDR1 is GTSNPN and CDR2 SVGIG (reference sequence). CDR3 region: CAWSARSSGAYPLEQFF. The DNA of the CDR3 is TGTGCCTGGAGTGCCCGATCTAGCGGGGCATATCCTCTTGAGCAGTTCTTC.

The chain has TRBV7-9 and TRBJ2-7; no definite D call. The CDR3 contains 14 residues. V was trimmed by 1 base and J by 4 bases, leaving 11 bases between them. CDR1 SEHNR and CDR2 FQNEAQ come from the germline V gene (reference sequence). The CDR3, as DNA: TGTGCCAGCAGCTTAGATGGCGGTGGATACGAGCAGTACTTC. Protein product: CASSLDGGGYEQYF.

The chain carries TRBV7-9 and TRBJ2-6, with D possibly matching TRBD1 (5 bases). The CDR3 is 17 residues long. With 4 bases removed from V and 3 bases from J, the gap between germline ends came to 16 bases. Germline CDR1 is SEHNR and CDR2 is FQNEAQ (reference sequence). The CDR3 is CASSSPGSSNGANVLTF. The CDR3 nucleotides are TGTGCCAGCAGCTCACCAGGGTCCTCCAATGGGGCCAACGTCCTGACTTTC.

The chain carries TRBV12-3 or TRBV12-4 and TRBJ1-5; tentative D call: TRBD1 (6 bases). Trimming shortened V by 7 bases and J by 3 bases, and 7 bases separated the two germline ends. This CDR3 has 12 amino acids. In nucleotides, the CDR3 is TGTGCCAGCAACAGGGACAATCAGCCCCAGCATTTT. Translating gives CASNRDNQPQHF.

The chain couples TRBV5-4 to TRBJ2-3, with a weak D call TRBD2 (6 bases). V shed 4 bases and J shed 6 bases, with 15 bases lying between them. In germline, CDR1 is SGHNT, CDR2 YYREEE (reference sequence). The length of the CDR3 is 14 residues. DNA for the CDR3: TGTGCCAGCAGCGGCCGGGACGGAGGGGATACGCAGTATTTT. Translating gives CASSGRDGGDTQYF.

This clone showed up just once. The chain couples TRBV10-1 to TRBJ1-4, with D perhaps TRBD1 (5 bases). V was pared by 8 bases and J by 4 bases, with 29 bases between. In germline, CDR1 is WNHNN, CDR2 SYGVQD (reference sequence). The CDR3 length is 19 residues. In DNA form, the CDR3 reads TGCGCCAGCGCCCTTCAGCCCCCCTTCAGGGTATTTGGTAATGAAAAACTGTTTTTT. Translating it yields CASALQPPFRVFGNEKLFF.

DNA for the CDR3: TGTGCCAGCAGTGAAGTGGGTAGCGGGAAGGACAATGAGCAGTTCTTC. The encoded protein is CASSEVGSGKDNEQFF. The chain joins TRBV6-1 to TRBJ2-1, with TRBD2 matching 8 bases. Germline V gene sequence: CDR1 MNHNS, CDR2 SASEGT. The CDR3 runs to 16 residues. J was trimmed by 5 bases and V by 1 base; bases with no gene match: 7.